This TCR beta chain was profiled in a study of radiotherapy plus CTLA-4 blockade in lung cancer. TCRdb's table, derived via immunoSEQ multiplex PCR, lists solely in-frame clones and lacks some. The data show about 110,000 clones, 81% seen once. The specimen was peripheral blood, collected from a patient treated with radiotherapy plus ipilimumab. The receptor's source is a human donor with non-small cell lung cancer that progressed on radiotherapy plus ipilimumab. Some clones in this sample may be carry-over from other donors' samples.

The CDR3 sequence: CASSSGNMRETQYF. CDR3 sequence (DNA): TGTGCCAGCTCATCGGGGAACATGAGAGAGACCCAGTACTTC. This chain joins TRBV7-2 and TRBJ2-5; tentatively, D is TRBD2 (5 bases). Trimming took off 8 bases at V and 4 bases at J, with 17 bases between the two ends. Germline CDR1 SGHTA, CDR2 FQGNSA. There are 14 residues in the CDR3.